This T cell receptor beta chain was identified in a study of blood T cell repertoires in COVID-19. Study context: Material from acute and convalescent COVID-19 was sourced from the United States, Italy and Spain. T cells, B-cell-depleted T cells, or PBMCs provided the cDNA or gDNA that served as material.

In the original processing: Reference gene primer amplification gave estimated nucleated cell counts. The repertoire was sequenced with immunoSEQ multiplex PCR; TCRdb's copy has only in-frame clones and lacks some. Clone size and the V and J calls come from that table; the DNA yielded D and trimming. The sample holds about 78,000 clones, 86% seen once. The CDR3 is 14 residues long. The V gene's germline CDR1 is SGHTA and CDR2 FQGTGA. Trimming removed 1 base at V and 2 bases at J, with 8 bases between. The TCR originated in a woman aged 55-69 years with acute or convalescent COVID-19. Sequenced material: peripheral blood. The gene calls are TRBV7-3 and TRBJ1-1; D is ambiguous. CDR3 nucleotide sequence: TGTGCCAGCAGCTTAAGTCCAGGAAACACTGAAGCTTTCTTT. This encodes CASSLSPGNTEAFF.